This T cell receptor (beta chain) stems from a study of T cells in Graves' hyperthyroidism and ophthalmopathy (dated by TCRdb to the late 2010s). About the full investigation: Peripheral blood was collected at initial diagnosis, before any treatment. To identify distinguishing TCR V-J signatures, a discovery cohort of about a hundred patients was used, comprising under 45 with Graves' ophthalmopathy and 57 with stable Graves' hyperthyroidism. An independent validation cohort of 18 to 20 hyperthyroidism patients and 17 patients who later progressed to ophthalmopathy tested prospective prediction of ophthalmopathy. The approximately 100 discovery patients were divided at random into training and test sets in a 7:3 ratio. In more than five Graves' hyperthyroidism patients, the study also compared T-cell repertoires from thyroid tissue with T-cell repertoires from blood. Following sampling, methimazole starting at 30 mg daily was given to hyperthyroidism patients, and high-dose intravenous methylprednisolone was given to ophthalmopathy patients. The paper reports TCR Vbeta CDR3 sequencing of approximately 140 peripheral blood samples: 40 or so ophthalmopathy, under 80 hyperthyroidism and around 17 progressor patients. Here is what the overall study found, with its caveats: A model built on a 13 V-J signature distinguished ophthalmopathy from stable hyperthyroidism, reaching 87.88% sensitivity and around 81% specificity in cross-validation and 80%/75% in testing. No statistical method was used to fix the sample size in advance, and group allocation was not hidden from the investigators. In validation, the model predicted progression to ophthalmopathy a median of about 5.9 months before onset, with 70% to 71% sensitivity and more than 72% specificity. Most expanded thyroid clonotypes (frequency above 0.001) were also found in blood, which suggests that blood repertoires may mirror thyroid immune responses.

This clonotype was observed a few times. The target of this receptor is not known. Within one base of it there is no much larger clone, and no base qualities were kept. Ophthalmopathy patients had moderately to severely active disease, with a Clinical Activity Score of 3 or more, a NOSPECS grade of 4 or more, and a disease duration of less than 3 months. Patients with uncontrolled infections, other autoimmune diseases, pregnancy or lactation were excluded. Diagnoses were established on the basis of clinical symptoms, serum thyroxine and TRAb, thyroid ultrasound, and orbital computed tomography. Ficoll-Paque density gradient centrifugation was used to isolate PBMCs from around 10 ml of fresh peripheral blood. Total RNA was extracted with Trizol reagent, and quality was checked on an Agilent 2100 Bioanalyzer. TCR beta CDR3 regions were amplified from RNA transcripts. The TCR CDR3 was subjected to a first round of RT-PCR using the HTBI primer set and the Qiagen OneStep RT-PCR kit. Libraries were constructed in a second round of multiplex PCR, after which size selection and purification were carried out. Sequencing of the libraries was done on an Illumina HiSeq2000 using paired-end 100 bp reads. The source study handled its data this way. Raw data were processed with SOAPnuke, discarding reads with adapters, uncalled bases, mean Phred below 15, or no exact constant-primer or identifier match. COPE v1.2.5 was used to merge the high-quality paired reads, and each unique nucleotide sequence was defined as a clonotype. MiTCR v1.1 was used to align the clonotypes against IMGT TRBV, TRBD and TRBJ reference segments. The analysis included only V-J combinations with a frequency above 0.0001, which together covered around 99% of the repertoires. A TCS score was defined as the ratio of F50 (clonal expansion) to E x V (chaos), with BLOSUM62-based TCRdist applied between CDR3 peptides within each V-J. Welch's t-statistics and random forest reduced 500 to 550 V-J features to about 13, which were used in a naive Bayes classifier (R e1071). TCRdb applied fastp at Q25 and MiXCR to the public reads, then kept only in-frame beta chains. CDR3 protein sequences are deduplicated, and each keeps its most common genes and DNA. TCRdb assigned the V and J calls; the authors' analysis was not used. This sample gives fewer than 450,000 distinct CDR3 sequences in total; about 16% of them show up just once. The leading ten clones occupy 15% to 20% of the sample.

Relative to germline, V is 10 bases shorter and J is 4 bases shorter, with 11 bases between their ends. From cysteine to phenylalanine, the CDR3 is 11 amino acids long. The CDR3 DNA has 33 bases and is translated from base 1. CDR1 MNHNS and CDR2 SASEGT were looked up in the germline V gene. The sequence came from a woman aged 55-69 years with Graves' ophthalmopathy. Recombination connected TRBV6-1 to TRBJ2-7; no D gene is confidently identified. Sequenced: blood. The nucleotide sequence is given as TGTGCCACGCGGCGCGTTTACGAGCAGTACTTC. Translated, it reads CATRRVYEQYF.